These 10 T cell receptor beta chains were sequenced from one sample in a study of cytomegalovirus exposure and HLA in healthy donors (TCRdb year 2017). Library creation used the immunoSEQ multiplex PCR assay. For the multiplex PCR, a mixture combining 60 forward primers for TCR Vbeta segments and 13 reverse primers for TCR Jbeta segments was used. TCRdb provides this immuneACCESS table in a form limited to in-frame rearrangements. Some clones are lacking; in checked studies, under half of them reflect an unresolved V gene, and why the rest are absent is not known. Within this sample are approximately 280,000 clones, with 75% to 90% of them counted one time only. Of the sample, 3% to 4% falls within the top ten clones. The sample taken for sequencing was PBMCs. The source is a man aged 35-49 years in good health and CMV-seropositive.

The CDR3 sequence: CASSFGVTYEQYF. Here the CDR3 DNA reads TGTGCCAGCAGTTTCGGGGTTACCTACGAGCAGTACTTC. The chain combines TRBV28 with TRBJ2-7; a possible D gene is TRBD2 (5 bases). V was pared by 3 bases and J by 2 bases, with 8 bases between. Germline V lookup: CDR1 MDHEN, CDR2 SYDVKM. There are 13 residues in the CDR3. Full variable domain (rest looked up from reference TRBV28 and TRBJ2-7): DVKVTQSSRYLVKRTGEKVFLECVQDMDHENMFWYRQDPGLGLRLIYFSYDVKMKEKGDIPEGYSVSREKKERFSLILESASTNQTSMYLCASSFGVTYEQYFGPGTRLTVT.

Comment on this clone: The junction shows a germline mismatch at one end, possibly a read error. The chain recombines TRBV7-9 with TRBJ2-7; the D is unclear. In germline, CDR1 is SEHNR, CDR2 FQNEAQ (reference sequence). The CDR3 covers 13 residues. The CDR3 is CSSSLGQDYEQYF. CDR3 in DNA: TGTTCCAGCAGCTTAGGGCAGGACTACGAGCAGTACTTC.

The rearrangement uses TRBV7-8 and TRBJ2-5; 13 bases are shared with TRBD2. The assigned J gene may be wrong: the sequence end matches TRBJ2-7 better. Per germline, CDR1 SGHVS and CDR2 FQNEAQ. This CDR3 has 17 amino acids. DNA of the CDR3: TGTGCCAGCAGCGTGCCTACTAGCGGGAGGGCCTCCTACGAGCAGTACTTC. Translating it yields CASSVPTSGRASYEQYF.

The V and J genes are TRBV5-6 and TRBJ2-7, with D perhaps TRBD2 (5 bases). CDR1 SGHDT and CDR2 YYEEEE come from the germline V gene. The V end was cut by 2 bases, the J end by 1 base, with 10 bases between. The length of the CDR3 is 14 residues. Written as DNA, the CDR3 is TGTGCCAGCAGCTTACTAGGAAGTTCCTACGAGCAGTACTTC. Protein: CASSLLGSSYEQYF.

V usage is TRBV10-3 and J usage is TRBJ1-5; maybe TRBD1 (5 bases). The ends were cut back, 3 bases at V and 0 bases at J, with 12 bases in the middle. The CDR3 length is 16 residues. Per germline, CDR1 ENHRY and CDR2 SYGVKD. CDR3 residues: CAISDPGRYSNQPQHF. The DNA for the CDR3 is TGTGCCATCAGTGACCCAGGGAGGTATAGCAATCAGCCCCAGCATTTT.

CDR3 loop: CASSFSVGRSTYEQYF. The CDR3 DNA reads TGTGCCAGCAGCTTTTCTGTTGGCAGGTCTACCTACGAGCAGTACTTC. This chain links TRBV5-6 with TRBJ2-7; D gene uncertain. The germline CDR1 and CDR2 sequences are SGHDT and YYEEEE. Trimming removed 2 bases from V and 2 bases from J, with 17 bases in between. This CDR3 contains 16 residues.

This clone came up once. The chain employs TRBV19 and TRBJ2-7, with 11 positions matching TRBD1. The CDR3 is made up of 16 amino acids. Trimming removed 5 bases from V and 3 bases from J; junction bases left unmatched: 9. In germline, CDR1 is LNHDA, CDR2 SQIVND (reference sequence). In DNA, the CDR3 is TGTGCCAGTAGTGTCTCCGGGACAGGGGGGGTCTACGAGCAGTACTTC. It encodes CASSVSGTGGVYEQYF.

V usage is TRBV19 and J usage is TRBJ2-1; 12 bases fit TRBD2. J gave up 9 bases and V 1 base, and 7 bases lay outside the gene matches. The CDR3 length is 16 residues. Germline assignment: CDR1 LNHDA and CDR2 SQIVND (reference sequence). CDR3 DNA: TGTGCCAGTAGTATAGGAAGGCTAGCGGGAGGGATTGAGCAGTTCTTC. Translation: CASSIGRLAGGIEQFF.

The chain joins TRBV6-5 to TRBJ2-1, with D perhaps matching TRBD2 (6 bases). Trimming took 4 bases from V and 6 from J, leaving 10 bases between them. Germline V gene lookup returns CDR1 MNHEY and CDR2 SVGAGI. This CDR3 is 13 amino acids long. DNA of the CDR3: TGTGCCAGCAGTTGGGGGGTAAGCAATGAGCAGTTCTTC. It specifies CASSWGVSNEQFF.

The V and J genes are TRBV28 and TRBJ1-2; 7 bases map to TRBD1. This CDR3 is 19 amino acids long. Germline V gene lookup returns CDR1 MDHEN and CDR2 SYDVKM. The J segment lost 2 bases and the V segment lost 2 bases, leaving 17 bases of the junction unmatched. The CDR3 DNA sequence: TGTGCCAGCAGTTTAGTCATTAAAATCACGGGACAGAAGAACTATGGCTACACCTTC. This gives the protein CASSLVIKITGQKNYGYTF.